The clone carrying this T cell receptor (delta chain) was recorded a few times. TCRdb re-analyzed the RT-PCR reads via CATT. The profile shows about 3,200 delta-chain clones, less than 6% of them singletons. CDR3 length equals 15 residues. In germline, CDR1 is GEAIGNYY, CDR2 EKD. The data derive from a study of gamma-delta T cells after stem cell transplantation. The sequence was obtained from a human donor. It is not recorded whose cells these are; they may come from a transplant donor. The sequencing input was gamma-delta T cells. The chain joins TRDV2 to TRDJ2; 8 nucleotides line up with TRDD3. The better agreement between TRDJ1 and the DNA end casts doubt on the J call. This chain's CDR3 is CACDKVGDSTDKLIF. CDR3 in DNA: TGTGCCTGTGACAAAGTGGGGGATTCCACCGATAAACTCATCTTT.